This T cell receptor (beta chain) emerged from a study of blood T cell repertoires in COVID-19. In the study overall: Collection of acute and convalescent COVID-19 samples took place in the United States, Italy and Spain.

Methods used by the authors: Reference gene primer amplification gave estimated nucleated cell counts. The data were produced by immunoSEQ multiplex PCR, yet TCRdb's version contains in-frame clones alone and is incomplete. The V and J calls and clone size were taken over from that table, and D and trimming were inferred from the DNA. This table has under 300,000 clones, around 81% appearing once. A note on this clone: With a much larger clone just one base away, this may be a read error.

Sequencing was performed on peripheral blood. The clonotype comes from a woman aged 60-75 years with active or convalescent COVID-19.

The DNA of the CDR3 is TGTGCCAGCAGCCGACAGGGGCACACCGGGGAGCTGTTTTTT. It translates to CASSRQGHTGELFF. This chain joins TRBV11-2 and TRBJ2-2, with 8 nucleotides matching TRBD1. Germline values: CDR1 SGHAT, CDR2 FQNNGV. Trimming removed 5 bases from V and 3 bases from J; junction bases left unmatched: 2. The CDR3 sequence is 14 residues long.